The clone carrying this TCR beta chain was detected only once. Germline CDR1 MNHEY, CDR2 SMNVEV (reference sequence). The V gene lost 6 bases and the J gene lost 0 bases, with 17 bases spanning the gap. The CDR3 is 16 amino acids. This specimen comes from a study of shared T cell receptors in the human thymus. Data came from immunoSEQ multiplex PCR; TCRdb stores just in-frame clones and leaves some out. The sample yields about 380,000 clones, just under 95% seen once. Sample: thymocytes. This chain connects TRBV27 to TRBJ1-1; D is perhaps TRBD1 (5 bases). The clonotype comes from a human donor. CDR3 loop: CASRTGGGIVNTEAFF. The CDR3 region has the DNA TGTGCCAGCAGGACTGGGGGAGGGATTGTGAACACTGAAGCTTTCTTT.